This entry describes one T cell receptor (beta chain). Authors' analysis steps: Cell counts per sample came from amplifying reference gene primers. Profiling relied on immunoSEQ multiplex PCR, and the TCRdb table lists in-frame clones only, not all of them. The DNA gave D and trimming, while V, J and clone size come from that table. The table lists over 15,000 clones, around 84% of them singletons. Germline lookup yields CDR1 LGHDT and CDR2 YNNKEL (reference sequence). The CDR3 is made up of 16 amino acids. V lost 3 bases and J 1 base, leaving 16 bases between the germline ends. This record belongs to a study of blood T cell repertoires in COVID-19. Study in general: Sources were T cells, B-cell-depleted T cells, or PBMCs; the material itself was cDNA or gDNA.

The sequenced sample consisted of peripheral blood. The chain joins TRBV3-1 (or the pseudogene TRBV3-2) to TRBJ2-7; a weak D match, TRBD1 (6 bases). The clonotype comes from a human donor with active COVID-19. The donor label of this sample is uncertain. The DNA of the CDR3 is TGTGCCAGCAGCCAGGCCGGGACACCGAAATCCTACGAGCAGTACTTC. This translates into CASSQAGTPKSYEQYF.